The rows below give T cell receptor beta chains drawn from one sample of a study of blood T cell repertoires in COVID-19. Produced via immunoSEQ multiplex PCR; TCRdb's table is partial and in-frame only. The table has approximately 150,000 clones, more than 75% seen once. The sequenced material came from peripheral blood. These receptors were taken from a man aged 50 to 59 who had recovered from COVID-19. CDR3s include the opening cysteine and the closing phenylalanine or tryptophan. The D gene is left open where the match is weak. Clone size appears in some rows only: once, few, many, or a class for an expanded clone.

DNA: TGTGCCAACAGGAAGGGGTTGTACACTGAAGCTTTCTTT
CDR3: CANRKGLYTEAFF
D: -
size: -
J: TRBJ1-1
V: TRBV24-1

DNA: TGTGCCAGTAGTATTTCCCACCCAGGGCCCACTGAAGCTTTCTTT
CDR3: CASSISHPGPTEAFF
D: -
size: -
J: TRBJ1-1
V: TRBV19

DNA: TGCGCCAGCAGCTCAGCCAGGGAGAACACTGAAGCTTTCTTT
CDR3: CASSSARENTEAFF
D: -
size: few
J: TRBJ1-1
V: TRBV5-1

DNA: TGTGCCAGCAGCTCCGTAACTAGCGCAGATACGCAGTATTTT
CDR3: CASSSVTSADTQYF
D: TRBD2
size: -
J: TRBJ2-3
V: TRBV5-4

DNA: TGTGCCAGCAAAAGACAGGGTCCCGGGGAGCTGTTTTTT
CDR3: CASKRQGPGELFF
D: TRBD1
size: -
J: TRBJ2-2
V: TRBV6-5

DNA: TGTGCCAGCAGTTACTCGGCGGGACAGGAGCAGTACTTC
CDR3: CASSYSAGQEQYF
D: -
size: -
J: TRBJ2-7
V: TRBV6-2/TRBV6-3

DNA: TGTGCCAGCAGCCGCGACAGGGGATCTTCCATCTCTGGGGCCAACGTCCTGACTTTC
CDR3: CASSRDRGSSISGANVLTF
D: TRBD1
size: -
J: TRBJ2-6
V: TRBV3-1/TRBV3-2

DNA: TGTGCCAGCACCGCCGGTGGCAGGGAGGCCTACGAGCAGTACTTC
CDR3: CASTAGGREAYEQYF
D: -
size: -
J: TRBJ2-7
V: TRBV27

DNA: TGTGCCAGCAGTTACGGGGAAGGGAGCTACGAGCAGTACTTC
CDR3: CASSYGEGSYEQYF
D: -
size: -
J: TRBJ2-7
V: TRBV6-5

DNA: TGTGCCAGCAGTCGCTCAGGGGCCGAGCAGTACTTC
CDR3: CASSRSGAEQYF
D: -
size: -
J: TRBJ2-7
V: TRBV6-2/TRBV6-3

DNA: TGTGCCAGCAGCTCTACAGGGGGCGTCGAGCAGTACTTC
CDR3: CASSSTGGVEQYF
D: TRBD1
size: -
J: TRBJ2-7
V: TRBV7-2

DNA: TGTGCCAGCAGCTTGGTTCAGGACTCTAGCTCCGGCTACACCTTC
CDR3: CASSLVQDSSSGYTF
D: -
size: -
J: TRBJ1-2
V: TRBV5-4

DNA: TGTGCCAGCAGTAGTGACAGGCCCACAGATACGCAGTATTTT
CDR3: CASSSDRPTDTQYF
D: -
size: -
J: TRBJ2-3
V: TRBV2

DNA: TGTGCCAGTAGAGGGACAGCGGTAGGCGGCTACACCTTC
CDR3: CASRGTAVGGYTF
D: TRBD1
size: -
J: TRBJ1-2
V: TRBV19

DNA: TGTGCTAGTGGTTTGGAGATGGGACAGGGCTTCGAGCAGTACTTC
CDR3: CASGLEMGQGFEQYF
D: TRBD1
size: -
J: TRBJ2-7
V: TRBV12-5

DNA: TGTGCCAGCAGCTTGGTGGGACAGGGAAACACCGGGGAGCTGTTTTTT
CDR3: CASSLVGQGNTGELFF
D: TRBD1
size: once
J: TRBJ2-2
V: TRBV5-6

DNA: TGTGCCAGCAGCTTAGAAACAGGGGTATACACTGAAGCTTTCTTT
CDR3: CASSLETGVYTEAFF
D: TRBD1
size: -
J: TRBJ1-1
V: TRBV11-2

DNA: TGTGCCAGCAGCTTATCAGGACAGGGGGTTCTGGACGAGCAGTACTTC
CDR3: CASSLSGQGVLDEQYF
D: TRBD1
size: -
J: TRBJ2-7
V: TRBV11-1

DNA: TGTGCCAGTAGTCCCCGGGACACAGCAAATCAGCCCCAGCATTTT
CDR3: CASSPRDTANQPQHF
D: -
size: -
J: TRBJ1-5
V: TRBV19

DNA: TGTGCCAGCAGACTAGGACAGGGGGGCTCCTACGAGCAGTACTTC
CDR3: CASRLGQGGSYEQYF
D: TRBD1
size: -
J: TRBJ2-7
V: TRBV27

DNA: TGCGCCAGCAGCCTGGGACAGTTCACCGGGGAGCTGTTTTTT
CDR3: CASSLGQFTGELFF
D: TRBD1
size: -
J: TRBJ2-2
V: TRBV5-1

DNA: TGTGCCAGCAGCCAACTTAGTTCCGATCGCAATCAGCCCCAGCATTTT
CDR3: CASSQLSSDRNQPQHF
D: -
size: -
J: TRBJ1-5
V: TRBV3-1/TRBV3-2

DNA: TGTGCCAGCAGTCAAAGGGACTTCTCCGCCTACGAGCAGTACTTC
CDR3: CASSQRDFSAYEQYF
D: -
size: -
J: TRBJ2-7
V: TRBV6-2/TRBV6-3

DNA: TGTGCCAGCAGCTCGACAGGGGGCGATGGCTACACCTTC
CDR3: CASSSTGGDGYTF
D: TRBD1
size: -
J: TRBJ1-2
V: TRBV6-2/TRBV6-3

DNA: TGTGCCAGTAGTATAGAGGCAGGGGGTCCCAATCAGCCCCAGCATTTT
CDR3: CASSIEAGGPNQPQHF
D: TRBD1
size: few
J: TRBJ1-5
V: TRBV19

DNA: TGTGCCAGCAGCCAAGATATTTCCCCGGGTTACTCCTACGAGCAGTACTTC
CDR3: CASSQDISPGYSYEQYF
D: -
size: -
J: TRBJ2-7
V: TRBV14

DNA: TGTGCCATCAGTGAATCCTCCAGATCGAGGGACTATTCACCCCTCCACTTT
CDR3: CAISESSRSRDYSPLHF
D: -
size: once
J: TRBJ1-6
V: TRBV10-3

DNA: TGTGCCGGCTCCGGGACAGGGGTCTCACCCCTCCACTTT
CDR3: CAGSGTGVSPLHF
D: TRBD1
size: once
J: TRBJ1-6
V: TRBV2

DNA: TGTGCCAGCAGTTCTACAGGGGGTAGGAACACTGAAGCTTTCTTT
CDR3: CASSSTGGRNTEAFF
D: TRBD1
size: -
J: TRBJ1-1
V: TRBV6-5

DNA: TGTGCCAGCTGGAGAGGAGGAGAGACCCAGTACTTC
CDR3: CASWRGGETQYF
D: -
size: few
J: TRBJ2-5
V: TRBV27

DNA: TGTGCCAGCAGACAGGGGGGATTCACTGAAGCTTTCTTT
CDR3: CASRQGGFTEAFF
D: TRBD1
size: -
J: TRBJ1-1
V: TRBV25-1

DNA: TGCAGCGCCGTTAACACTGAAGCTTTCTTT
CDR3: CSAVNTEAFF
D: -
size: -
J: TRBJ1-1
V: TRBV29-1

DNA: TGCGCCAGCTCCCCGGACAGGGTTAGCAATCAGCCCCAGCATTTT
CDR3: CASSPDRVSNQPQHF
D: TRBD1
size: -
J: TRBJ1-5
V: TRBV4-3

DNA: TGTGCCAGCAGTTACCCCTCCTCACGGGGTTACAGCTACACCTTC
CDR3: CASSYPSSRGYSYTF
D: -
size: -
J: TRBJ1-2
V: TRBV6-5

DNA: TGTGCCAGCAGCCGGGGGGATAATGAAAAACTGTTTTTT
CDR3: CASSRGDNEKLFF
D: -
size: -
J: TRBJ1-4
V: TRBV11-3

DNA: TGTGCCAGCAGTTACTCTTCCGGGGGTTATAATTCACCCCTCCACTTT
CDR3: CASSYSSGGYNSPLHF
D: -
size: -
J: TRBJ1-6
V: TRBV6-2/TRBV6-3

DNA: TGTGCCAGCAGCTTAAGAACAGGGGGCTTTTTCTTC
CDR3: CASSLRTGGFFF
D: TRBD1
size: -
J: TRBJ2-1
V: TRBV11-2

DNA: TGCGCCAGCAGCTTGGGAGTTGAGGATGAAAAACTGTTTTTT
CDR3: CASSLGVEDEKLFF
D: -
size: -
J: TRBJ1-4
V: TRBV5-1

DNA: TGTGCCAGCAGTGAAGCTAGCGGGGTTGGAGAGACCCAGTACTTC
CDR3: CASSEASGVGETQYF
D: TRBD2
size: -
J: TRBJ2-5
V: TRBV2

DNA: TGTGCCAGTTTCGACAGGGCGGGAGAGACCCAGTACTTC
CDR3: CASFDRAGETQYF
D: TRBD1
size: -
J: TRBJ2-5
V: TRBV19

DNA: TGTGCCAGCAGCCCGGGACAGAACTATGGCTACACCTTC
CDR3: CASSPGQNYGYTF
D: TRBD1
size: -
J: TRBJ1-2
V: TRBV6-6

DNA: TGTGCCAGCAGTGAAGCGAGGGTTTCACCCCTCCACTTT
CDR3: CASSEARVSPLHF
D: -
size: -
J: TRBJ1-6
V: TRBV6-1

DNA: TGTGCCAGCAGCCTCGGGACAATTAGCAATCAGCCCCAGCATTTT
CDR3: CASSLGTISNQPQHF
D: -
size: -
J: TRBJ1-5
V: TRBV5-5